The present entry profiles one T cell receptor beta chain with its context. The antigen is not known. This record comes from a study of radiation and T cells in renal cell carcinoma. Study-wide background: Nephrectomy followed 15 Gy stereotactic body radiation by 4 weeks. Points from the study as a whole: Pretreatment tumor biopsies were lacking, so baseline clonotypes are unknown. From baseline, blood top tumor clonotypes peaked at 2 weeks post-radiation.

Time point of the sample: baseline pretreatment blood. Treatment specified: 15 Gy SBRT to primary tumor, nephrectomy 4 weeks later. The patient's renal cell carcinoma had clear cell pathology. Only in-frame clones appear in the TCRdb table, and some are missing; sequencing was by immunoSEQ multiplex PCR. The sample includes about 150,000 clones, about 88% of them seen just once. The CDR3 runs 15 residues. Per the germline V gene, CDR1 is SGHNT and CDR2 is YENEEA. Trimming removed 5 bases from V and 7 bases from J; junction bases left unmatched: 12. The clonotype was recovered from a woman aged 45-65 years with renal cell carcinoma. The sample was blood, taken from a patient whose treatment included radiotherapy and nephrectomy. The genes are TRBV11-3 and TRBJ1-2, with 8 nucleotides matching TRBD1. The CDR3 is CASSTRDRTSGGYTF. CDR3 nucleotide sequence: TGTGCCAGCAGCACCCGGGACAGGACCTCTGGTGGCTACACCTTC.